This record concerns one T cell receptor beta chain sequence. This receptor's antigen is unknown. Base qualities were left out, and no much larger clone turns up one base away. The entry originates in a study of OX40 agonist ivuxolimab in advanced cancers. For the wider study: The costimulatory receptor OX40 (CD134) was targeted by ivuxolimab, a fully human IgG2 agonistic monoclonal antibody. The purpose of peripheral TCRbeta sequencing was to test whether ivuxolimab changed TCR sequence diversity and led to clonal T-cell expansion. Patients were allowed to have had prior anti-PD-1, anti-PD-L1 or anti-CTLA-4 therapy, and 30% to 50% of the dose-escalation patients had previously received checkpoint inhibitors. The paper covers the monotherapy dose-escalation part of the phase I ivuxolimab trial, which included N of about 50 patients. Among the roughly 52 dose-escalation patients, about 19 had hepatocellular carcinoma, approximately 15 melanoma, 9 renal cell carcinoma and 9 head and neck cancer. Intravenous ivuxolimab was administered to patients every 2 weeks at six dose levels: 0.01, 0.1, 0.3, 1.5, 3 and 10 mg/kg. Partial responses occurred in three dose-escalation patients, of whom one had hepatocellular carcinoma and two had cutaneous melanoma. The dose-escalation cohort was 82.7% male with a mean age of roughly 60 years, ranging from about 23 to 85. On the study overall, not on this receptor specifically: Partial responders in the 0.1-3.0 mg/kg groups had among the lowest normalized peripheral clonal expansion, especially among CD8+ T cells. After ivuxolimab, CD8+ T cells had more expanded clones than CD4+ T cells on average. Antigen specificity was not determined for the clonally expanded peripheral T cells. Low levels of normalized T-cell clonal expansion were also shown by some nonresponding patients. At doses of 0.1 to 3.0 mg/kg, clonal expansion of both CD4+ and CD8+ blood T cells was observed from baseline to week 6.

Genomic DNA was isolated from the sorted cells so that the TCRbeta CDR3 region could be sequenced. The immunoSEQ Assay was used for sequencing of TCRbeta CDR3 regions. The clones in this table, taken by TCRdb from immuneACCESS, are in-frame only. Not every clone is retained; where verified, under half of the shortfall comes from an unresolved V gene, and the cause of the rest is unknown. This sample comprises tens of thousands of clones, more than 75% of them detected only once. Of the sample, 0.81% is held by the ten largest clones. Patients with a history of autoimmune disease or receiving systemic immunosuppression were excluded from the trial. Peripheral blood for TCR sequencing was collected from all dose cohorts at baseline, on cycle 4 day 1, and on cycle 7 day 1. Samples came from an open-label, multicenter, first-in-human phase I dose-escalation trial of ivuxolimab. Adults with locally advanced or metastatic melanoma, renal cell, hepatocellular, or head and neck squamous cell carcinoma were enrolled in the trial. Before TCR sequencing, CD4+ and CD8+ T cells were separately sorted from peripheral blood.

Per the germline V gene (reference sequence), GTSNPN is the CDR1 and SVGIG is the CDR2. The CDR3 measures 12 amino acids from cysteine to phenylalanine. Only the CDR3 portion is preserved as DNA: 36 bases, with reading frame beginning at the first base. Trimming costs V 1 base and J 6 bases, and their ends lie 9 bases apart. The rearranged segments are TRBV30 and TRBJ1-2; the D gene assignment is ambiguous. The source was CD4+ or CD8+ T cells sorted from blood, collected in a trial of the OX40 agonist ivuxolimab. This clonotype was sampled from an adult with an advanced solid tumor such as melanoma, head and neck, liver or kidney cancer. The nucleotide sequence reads TGTGCCTGGAGTGCGGTGCGAGATGGCTACACCTTC. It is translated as CAWSAVRDGYTF.